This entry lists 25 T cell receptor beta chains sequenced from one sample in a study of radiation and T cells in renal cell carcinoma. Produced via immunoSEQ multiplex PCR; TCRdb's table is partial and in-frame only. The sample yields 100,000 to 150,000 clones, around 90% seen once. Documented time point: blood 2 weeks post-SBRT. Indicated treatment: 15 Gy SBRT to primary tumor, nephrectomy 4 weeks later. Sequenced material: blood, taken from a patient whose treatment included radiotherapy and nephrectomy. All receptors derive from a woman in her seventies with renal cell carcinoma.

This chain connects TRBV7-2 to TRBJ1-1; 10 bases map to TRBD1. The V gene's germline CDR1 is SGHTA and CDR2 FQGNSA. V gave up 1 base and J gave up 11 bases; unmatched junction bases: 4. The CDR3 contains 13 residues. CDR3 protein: CASSLGTGGHAFF. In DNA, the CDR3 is TGTGCCAGCAGCTTAGGGACAGGGGGACATGCTTTCTTT.

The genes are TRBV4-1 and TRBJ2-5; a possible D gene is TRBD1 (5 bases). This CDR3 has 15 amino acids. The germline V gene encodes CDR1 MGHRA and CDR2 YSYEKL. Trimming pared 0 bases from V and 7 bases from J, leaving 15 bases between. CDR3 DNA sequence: TGCGCCAGCAGCCAAGATTGGGGCTCCTACGGGACCCAGTACTTC. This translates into CASSQDWGSYGTQYF.

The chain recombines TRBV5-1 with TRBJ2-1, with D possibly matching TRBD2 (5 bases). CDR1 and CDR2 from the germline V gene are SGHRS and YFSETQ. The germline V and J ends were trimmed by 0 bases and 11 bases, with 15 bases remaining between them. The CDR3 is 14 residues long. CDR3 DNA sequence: TGCGCCAGCAGCTTGGTGGCTACCGCCGGGAAGCAGTTCTTC. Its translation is CASSLVATAGKQFF.

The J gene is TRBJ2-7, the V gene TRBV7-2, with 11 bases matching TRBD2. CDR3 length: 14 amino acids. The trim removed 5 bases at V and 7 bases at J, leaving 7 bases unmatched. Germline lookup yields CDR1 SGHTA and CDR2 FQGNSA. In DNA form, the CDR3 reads TGTGCCAGCAGCGTAGGACTAGCGGGCAGGGAGCAGTACTTC. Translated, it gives CASSVGLAGREQYF.

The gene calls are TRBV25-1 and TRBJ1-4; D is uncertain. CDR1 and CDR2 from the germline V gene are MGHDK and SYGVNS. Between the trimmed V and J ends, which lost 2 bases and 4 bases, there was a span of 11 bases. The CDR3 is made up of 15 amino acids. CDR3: CASSEQSLGNEKLFF. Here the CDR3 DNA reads TGTGCCAGCAGTGAACAGAGTTTGGGTAATGAAAAACTGTTTTTT.

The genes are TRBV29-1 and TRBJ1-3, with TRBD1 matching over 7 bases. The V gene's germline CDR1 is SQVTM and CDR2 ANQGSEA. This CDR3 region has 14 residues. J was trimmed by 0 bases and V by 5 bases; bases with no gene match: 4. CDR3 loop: CSVKGTVSGNTIYF. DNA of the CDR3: TGCAGCGTTAAGGGGACAGTCTCTGGAAACACCATATATTTT. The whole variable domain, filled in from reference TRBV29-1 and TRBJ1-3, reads SAVISQKPSRDICQRGTSLTIQCQVDSQVTMMFWYRQQPGQSLTLIATANQGSEATYESGFVIDKFPISRPNLTFSTLTVSNMSPEDSSIYLCSVKGTVSGNTIYFGEGSWLTVV.

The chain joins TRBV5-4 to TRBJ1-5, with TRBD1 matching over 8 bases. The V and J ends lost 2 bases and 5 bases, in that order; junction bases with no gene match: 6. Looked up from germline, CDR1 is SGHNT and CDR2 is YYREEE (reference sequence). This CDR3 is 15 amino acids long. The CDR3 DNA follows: TGTGCCAGCAGCTTTAGACAGGGGCTGGATCAGCCCCAGCATTTT. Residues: CASSFRQGLDQPQHF. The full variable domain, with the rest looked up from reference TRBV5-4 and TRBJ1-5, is ETGVTQSPTHLIKTRGQQVTLRCSSQSGHNTVSWYQQALGQGPQFIFQYYREEENGRGNFPPRFSGLQFPNYSSELNVNALELDDSALYLCASSFRQGLDQPQHFGDGTRLSIL.

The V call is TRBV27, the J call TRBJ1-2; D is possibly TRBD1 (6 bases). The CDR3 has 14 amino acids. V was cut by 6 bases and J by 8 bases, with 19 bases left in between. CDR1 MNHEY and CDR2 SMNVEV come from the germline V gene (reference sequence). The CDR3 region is CASRPGAERGGYTF. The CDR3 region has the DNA TGTGCCAGCAGACCCGGGGCTGAAAGGGGGGGCTACACCTTC.

CDR3 amino acids: CASSLPGQGSYEQYF. The CDR3 coding sequence is TGTGCCAGCAGCTTGCCCGGACAGGGCTCCTACGAGCAGTACTTC. The V and J genes are TRBV11-3 and TRBJ2-7; 8 bases align to TRBD1. The CDR3 contains 15 residues. The ends lost 3 bases at V and 0 bases at J; junction bases unmatched: 4. Looked up from germline, CDR1 is SGHNT and CDR2 is YENEEA.

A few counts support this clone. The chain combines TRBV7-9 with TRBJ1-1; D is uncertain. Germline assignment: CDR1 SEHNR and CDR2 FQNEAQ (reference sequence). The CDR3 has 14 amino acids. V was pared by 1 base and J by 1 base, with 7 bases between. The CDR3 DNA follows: TGTGCCAGCAGCTTAGACGGGTGGAACACTGAAGCTTTCTTT. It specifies CASSLDGWNTEAFF.

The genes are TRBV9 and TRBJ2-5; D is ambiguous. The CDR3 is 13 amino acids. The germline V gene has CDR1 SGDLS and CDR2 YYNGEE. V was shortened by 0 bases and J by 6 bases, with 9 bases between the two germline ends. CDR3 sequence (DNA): TGTGCCAGCAGCGTAGGAGAACTAAAGACCCAGTACTTC. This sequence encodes CASSVGELKTQYF.

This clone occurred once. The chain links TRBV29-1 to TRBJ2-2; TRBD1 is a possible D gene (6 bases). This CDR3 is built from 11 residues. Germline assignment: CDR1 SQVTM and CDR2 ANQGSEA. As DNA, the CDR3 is TGCAGTTACAGGGACACCGGGGAGCTGTTTTTT. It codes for CSYRDTGELFF.

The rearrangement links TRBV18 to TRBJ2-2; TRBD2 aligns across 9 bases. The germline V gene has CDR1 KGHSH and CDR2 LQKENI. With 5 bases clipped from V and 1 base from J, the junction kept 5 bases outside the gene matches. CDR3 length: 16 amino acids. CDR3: CASSTTSGKNTGELFF. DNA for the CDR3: TGTGCCAGCTCAACGACTAGCGGAAAGAACACCGGGGAGCTGTTTTTT.

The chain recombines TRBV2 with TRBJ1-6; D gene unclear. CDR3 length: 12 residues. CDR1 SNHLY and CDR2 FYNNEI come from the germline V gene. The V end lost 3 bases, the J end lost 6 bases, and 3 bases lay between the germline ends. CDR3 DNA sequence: TGTGCCAGCAGTGATTCTAATTCACCCCTCCACTTT. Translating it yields CASSDSNSPLHF.

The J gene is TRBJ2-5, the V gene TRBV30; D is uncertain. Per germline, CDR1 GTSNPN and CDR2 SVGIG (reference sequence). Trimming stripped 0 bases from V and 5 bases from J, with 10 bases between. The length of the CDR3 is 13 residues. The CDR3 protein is CAWSVQYRETQYF. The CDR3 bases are TGTGCCTGGAGTGTACAATATCGGGAGACCCAGTACTTC.

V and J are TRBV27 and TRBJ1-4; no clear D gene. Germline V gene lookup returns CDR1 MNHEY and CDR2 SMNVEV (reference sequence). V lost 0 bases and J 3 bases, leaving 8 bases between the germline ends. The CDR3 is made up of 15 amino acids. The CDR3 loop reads CASSLSWGSNEKLFF. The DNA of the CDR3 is TGTGCCAGCAGTTTATCGTGGGGTTCTAATGAAAAACTGTTTTTT.

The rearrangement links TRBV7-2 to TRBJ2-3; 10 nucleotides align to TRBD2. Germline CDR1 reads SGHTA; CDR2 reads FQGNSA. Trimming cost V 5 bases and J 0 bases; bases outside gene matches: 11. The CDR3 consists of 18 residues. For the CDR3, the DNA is TGTGCCAGCAGCCGACGAGTAGCGGGGGGTCTTAGCACAGATACGCAGTATTTT. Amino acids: CASSRRVAGGLSTDTQYF.

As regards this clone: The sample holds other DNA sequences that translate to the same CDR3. CDR3 protein: CSASQETQYF. CDR3 nucleotide sequence: TGCAGTGCTAGCCAAGAGACCCAGTACTTC. J is TRBJ2-5 and V is TRBV20-1; D unclear. The CDR3 consists of 10 residues. The V end lost 3 bases, the J end lost 1 base, and 0 bases lay between the germline ends. The germline CDR1 and CDR2 sequences are DFQATT and SNEGSKA (reference sequence).

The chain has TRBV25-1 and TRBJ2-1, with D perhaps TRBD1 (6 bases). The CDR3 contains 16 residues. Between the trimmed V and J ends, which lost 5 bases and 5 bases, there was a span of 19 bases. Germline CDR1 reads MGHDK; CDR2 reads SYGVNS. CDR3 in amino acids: CASSILQGFSNNEQFF. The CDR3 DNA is TGTGCCAGCAGTATATTACAGGGTTTCTCGAACAATGAGCAGTTCTTC.

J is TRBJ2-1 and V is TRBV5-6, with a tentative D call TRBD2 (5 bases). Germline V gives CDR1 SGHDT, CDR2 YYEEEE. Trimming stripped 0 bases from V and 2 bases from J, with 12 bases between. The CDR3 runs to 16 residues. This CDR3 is CASSLVGLGPYNEQFF. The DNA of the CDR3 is TGTGCCAGCAGCTTGGTCGGACTCGGACCCTACAATGAGCAGTTCTTC.

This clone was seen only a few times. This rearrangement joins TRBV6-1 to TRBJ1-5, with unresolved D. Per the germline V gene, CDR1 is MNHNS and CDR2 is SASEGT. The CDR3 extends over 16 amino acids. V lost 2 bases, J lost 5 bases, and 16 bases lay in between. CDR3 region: CASSENLGGWDQPQHF. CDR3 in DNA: TGTGCCAGCAGTGAAAATTTAGGAGGATGGGATCAGCCCCAGCATTTT.

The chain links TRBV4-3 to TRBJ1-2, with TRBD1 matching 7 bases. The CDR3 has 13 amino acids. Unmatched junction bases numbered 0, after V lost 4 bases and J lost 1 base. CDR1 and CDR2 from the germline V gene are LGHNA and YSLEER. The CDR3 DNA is TGCGCCAGCAGCCGGGACAGTAACTATGGCTACACCTTC. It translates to CASSRDSNYGYTF.

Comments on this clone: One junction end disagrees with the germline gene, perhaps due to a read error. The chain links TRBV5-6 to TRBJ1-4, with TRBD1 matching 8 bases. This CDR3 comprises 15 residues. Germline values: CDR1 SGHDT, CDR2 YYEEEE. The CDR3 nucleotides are TGTGCCAGCAGCTGGGGGACAGGACCTAAGGAAAAACTGTTTTTT. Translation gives CASSWGTGPKEKLFF.

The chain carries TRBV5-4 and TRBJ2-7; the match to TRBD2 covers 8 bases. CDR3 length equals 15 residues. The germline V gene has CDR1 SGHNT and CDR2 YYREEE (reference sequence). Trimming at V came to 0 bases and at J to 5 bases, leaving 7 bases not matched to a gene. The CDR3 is CASSLAGGADHEQYF. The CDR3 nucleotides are TGTGCCAGCAGCTTGGCGGGGGGGGCCGACCACGAGCAGTACTTC.

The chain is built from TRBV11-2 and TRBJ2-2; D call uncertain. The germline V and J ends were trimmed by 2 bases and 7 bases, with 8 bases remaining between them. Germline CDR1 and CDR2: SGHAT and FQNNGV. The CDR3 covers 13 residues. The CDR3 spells CASSLWENGELFF. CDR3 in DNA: TGTGCCAGCAGCTTATGGGAAAACGGGGAGCTGTTTTTT.